The T cell receptor (beta chain) under discussion was sequenced for a study of cytomegalovirus exposure and HLA in healthy donors. Study-wide points: Diagnosis of cytomegalovirus status made by the classifier reportedly showed high specificity and sensitivity.

Nominal health characterized the donors when sampled, though unrecorded immune exposures were likely. In the PCR, 60 Vbeta and 13 Jbeta primers were used. Generated by immunoSEQ multiplex PCR, the TCRdb table keeps only in-frame clones and is missing some. This sample carries over 50,000 clones, around 79% of them seen once, and the ten largest clones take more than 2.5%. A note on this clone: Its antigen is not identified.

The material sequenced was PBMCs. The receptor comes from a female donor in good health and CMV-seronegative.

The CDR3 is CASSLWSWTGGNQPQHF. The DNA for the CDR3 is TGTGCCAGCAGTTTATGGTCTTGGACAGGCGGCAATCAGCCCCAGCATTTT. This chain joins TRBV28 and TRBJ1-5, with 7 nucleotides matching TRBD1. With 0 bases clipped from V and 2 bases from J, the junction kept 7 bases outside the gene matches. CDR1 and CDR2 (germline): MDHEN, SYDVKM. This CDR3 is 17 amino acids long.